This T cell receptor (beta chain) was sequenced for a study of blood T cell repertoires in COVID-19. Study-wide context: The study drew acute and convalescent COVID-19 samples from the United States, Italy and Spain. T cells, B-cell-depleted T cells, or PBMCs supplied cDNA or gDNA.

The authors' processing: Nucleated cell number was recorded as an estimate derived from reference gene primer amplification. Produced via immunoSEQ multiplex PCR; TCRdb's table is partial and in-frame only. The D gene and trimming were derived from the DNA, and the V and J assignments and clone size from that table. Counted here are 30,000 to 35,000 clones, 85% occurring once; the ten biggest clones make up about 14%. The germline CDR1 and CDR2 sequences are LGHNT and FRNRAP. This CDR3 region has 15 residues. V lost 0 bases to trimming and J lost 6 bases, with 15 bases between them. The J gene is TRBJ2-7, the V gene TRBV12-5; possibly TRBD1 for D (5 bases). Sequenced: peripheral blood. The clonotype comes from a human donor with acute or convalescent COVID-19. The donor label of this sample is uncertain. CDR3 sequence reads: CASGLVQAGYAEQYF. CDR3 bases: TGTGCTAGTGGTTTGGTACAGGCAGGGTACGCCGAGCAGTACTTC. Based on the CDR3 plus reference TRBV12-5 and TRBJ2-7, the full variable domain is DARVTQTPRHKVTEMGQEVTMRCQPILGHNTVFWYRQTMMQGLELLAYFRNRAPLDDSGMPKDRFSAEMPDATLATLKIQPSEPRDSAVYFCASGLVQAGYAEQYFGPGTRLTVT.